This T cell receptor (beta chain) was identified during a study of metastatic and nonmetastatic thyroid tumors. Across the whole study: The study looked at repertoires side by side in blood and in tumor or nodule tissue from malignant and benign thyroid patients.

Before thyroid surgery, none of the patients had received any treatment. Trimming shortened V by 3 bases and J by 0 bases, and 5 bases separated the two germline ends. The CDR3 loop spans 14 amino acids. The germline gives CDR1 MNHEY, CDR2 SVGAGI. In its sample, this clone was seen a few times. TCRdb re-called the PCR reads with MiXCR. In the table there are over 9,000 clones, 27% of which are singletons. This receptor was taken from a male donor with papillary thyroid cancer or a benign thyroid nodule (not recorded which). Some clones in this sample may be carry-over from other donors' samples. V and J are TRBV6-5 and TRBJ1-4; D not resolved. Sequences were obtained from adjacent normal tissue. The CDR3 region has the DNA TGTGCCAGCAGTTATCGACCAACTAATGAAAAACTGTTTTTT. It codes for CASSYRPTNEKLFF.